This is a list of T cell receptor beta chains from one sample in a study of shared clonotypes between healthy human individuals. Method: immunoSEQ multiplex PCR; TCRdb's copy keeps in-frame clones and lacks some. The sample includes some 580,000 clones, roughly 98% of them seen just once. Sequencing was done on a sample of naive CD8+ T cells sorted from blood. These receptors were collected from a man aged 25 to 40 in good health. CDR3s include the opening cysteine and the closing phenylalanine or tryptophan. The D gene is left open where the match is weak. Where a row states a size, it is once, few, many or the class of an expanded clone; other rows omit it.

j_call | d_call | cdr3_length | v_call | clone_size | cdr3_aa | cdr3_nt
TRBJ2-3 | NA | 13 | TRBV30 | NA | CAWRTASDYTQYF | TGTGCCTGGAGGACGGCCTCGGATTATACGCAGTATTTT
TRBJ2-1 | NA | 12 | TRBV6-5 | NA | CASRKTVNEQFF | TGTGCCAGCAGAAAGACAGTGAATGAGCAGTTCTTC
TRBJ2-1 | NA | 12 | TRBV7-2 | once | CASSYTTFEQFF | TGTGCCAGCAGCTACACGACGTTTGAGCAGTTCTTC
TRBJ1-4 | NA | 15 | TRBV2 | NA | CASSDPWGPNEKLFF | TGTGCCAGCAGTGACCCCTGGGGACCTAATGAAAAACTGTTTTTT
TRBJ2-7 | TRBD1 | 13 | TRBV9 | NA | CASGGQGTNEQYF | TGTGCCAGCGGGGGACAGGGGACGAACGAGCAGTACTTC
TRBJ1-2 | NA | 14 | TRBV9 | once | CASSEGTGNYGYTF | TGTGCCAGCAGCGAGGGGACGGGGAACTATGGCTACACCTTC
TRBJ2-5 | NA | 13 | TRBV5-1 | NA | CASSSGSWETQYF | TGCGCCAGCAGCTCGGGGAGCTGGGAGACCCAGTACTTC
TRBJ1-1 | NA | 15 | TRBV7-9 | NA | CASSAQWGVNTEAFF | TGTGCCAGCAGCGCCCAATGGGGCGTCAACACTGAAGCTTTCTTT
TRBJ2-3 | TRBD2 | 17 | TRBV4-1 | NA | CASSQDRAGGPTDTQYF | TGCGCCAGCAGCCAAGATCGGGCGGGAGGGCCAACAGATACGCAGTATTTT
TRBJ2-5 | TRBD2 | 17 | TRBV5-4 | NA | CASSLTGTSGGQETQYF | TGTGCCAGCAGCTTAACCGGGACTAGCGGAGGCCAAGAGACCCAGTACTTC
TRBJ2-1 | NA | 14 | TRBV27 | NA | CASSFLRESYEQFF | TGTGCCAGCAGTTTTTTGAGGGAATCTTATGAGCAGTTCTTC
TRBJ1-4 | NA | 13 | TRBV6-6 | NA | CASLRSTAEKLFF | TGTGCCAGCCTCAGATCAACGGCGGAAAAACTGTTTTTT
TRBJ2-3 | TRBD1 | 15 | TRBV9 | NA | CASSGERTGTDTQYF | TGTGCCAGCAGCGGAGAGAGGACAGGTACAGATACGCAGTATTTT
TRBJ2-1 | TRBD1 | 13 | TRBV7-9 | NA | CASSPRTGYEQFF | TGTGCCAGCAGCCCCCGGACAGGGTATGAGCAGTTCTTC
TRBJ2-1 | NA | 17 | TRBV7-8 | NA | CASSLGISPPRQNEQFF | TGTGCCAGCAGCTTAGGTATCTCCCCCCCGCGCCAGAATGAGCAGTTCTTC
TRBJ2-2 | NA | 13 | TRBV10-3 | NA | CAISEKGAGELFF | TGTGCCATCAGTGAGAAAGGGGCCGGGGAGCTGTTTTTT
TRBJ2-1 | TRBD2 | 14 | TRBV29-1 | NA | CSVAATSGNHEQFF | TGCAGCGTTGCCGCCACTAGCGGGAACCATGAGCAGTTCTTC
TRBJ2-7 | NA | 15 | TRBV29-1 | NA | CSVEVMGDTLYEQYF | TGCAGCGTTGAAGTAATGGGGGACACACTCTACGAGCAGTACTTC
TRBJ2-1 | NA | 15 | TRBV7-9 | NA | CASSPHGSAYNEQFF | TGTGCCAGCAGCCCACACGGTTCAGCCTACAATGAGCAGTTCTTC
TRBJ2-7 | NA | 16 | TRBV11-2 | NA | CASSFASGPPTYEQYF | TGTGCCAGCAGCTTCGCATCGGGCCCTCCAACCTACGAGCAGTACTTC
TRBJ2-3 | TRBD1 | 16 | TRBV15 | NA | CATSRDLGTGRHTQYF | TGTGCCACCAGCAGAGATTTAGGGACAGGAAGACATACGCAGTATTTT
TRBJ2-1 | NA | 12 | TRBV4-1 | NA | CASSHSYNEQFF | TGCGCCAGCAGCCACTCCTACAATGAGCAGTTCTTC
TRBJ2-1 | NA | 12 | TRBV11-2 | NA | CASSFQYNEQFF | TGTGCCAGCAGCTTCCAATACAATGAGCAGTTCTTC
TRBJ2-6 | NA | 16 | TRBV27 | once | CASSLISTSGANVLTF | TGTGCCAGCAGTTTAATCTCGACCTCTGGGGCCAACGTCCTGACTTTC
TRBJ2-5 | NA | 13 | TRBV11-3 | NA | CASSLEQGGRQYF | TGTGCCAGCAGCTTAGAACAAGGGGGGAGGCAGTACTTC
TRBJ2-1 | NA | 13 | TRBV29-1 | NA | CSGGPQGLAEQFF | TGCAGCGGTGGACCCCAAGGGTTAGCTGAGCAGTTCTTC
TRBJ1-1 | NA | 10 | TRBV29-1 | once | CSVGGTEAFF | TGCAGCGTAGGGGGAACTGAAGCTTTCTTT
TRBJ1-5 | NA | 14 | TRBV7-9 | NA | CASSPEGWYQPQHF | TGTGCCAGCAGCCCAGAGGGCTGGTATCAGCCCCAGCATTTT
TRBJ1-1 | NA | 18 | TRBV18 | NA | CASSPSLGEEVMNTEAFF | TGTGCCAGCTCACCATCGCTCGGAGAAGAGGTTATGAACACTGAAGCTTTCTTT
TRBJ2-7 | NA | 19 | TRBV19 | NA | CASSIQIGGNQISSYEQYF | TGTGCCAGTAGTATCCAGATAGGTGGAAATCAGATTAGCTCCTACGAGCAGTACTTC
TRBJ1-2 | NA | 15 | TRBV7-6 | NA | CASSLETAPNYGYTF | TGTGCCAGCAGCTTAGAGACAGCGCCTAACTATGGCTACACCTTC
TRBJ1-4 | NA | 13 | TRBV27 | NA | CASSLVGTEKLFF | TGTGCCAGCAGTTTAGTTGGTACGGAAAAACTGTTTTTT
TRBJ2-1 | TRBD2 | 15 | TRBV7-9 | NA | CASSSSGAGAGEQFF | TGTGCCAGCAGCTCCTCCGGGGCGGGAGCGGGGGAGCAGTTCTTC
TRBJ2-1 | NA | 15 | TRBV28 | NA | CASRGATGSYNEQFF | TGTGCCAGCAGGGGGGCCACAGGGTCCTACAATGAGCAGTTCTTC
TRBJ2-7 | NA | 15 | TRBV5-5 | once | CASSLVLGATYEQYF | TGTGCCAGCAGCTTGGTTCTAGGGGCCACCTACGAGCAGTACTTC
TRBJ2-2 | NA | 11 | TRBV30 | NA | CAWSALGGLFF | TGTGCCTGGAGTGCCCTGGGGGGGCTGTTTTTT
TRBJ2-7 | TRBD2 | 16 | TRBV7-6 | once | CASSPMTSGSSHEQYF | TGTGCCAGCAGCCCGATGACTAGCGGGAGTTCCCACGAGCAGTACTTC
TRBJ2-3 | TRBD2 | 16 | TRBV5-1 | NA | CASSPSGNPGTDTQYF | TGCGCCAGCAGCCCGAGCGGGAACCCTGGCACAGATACGCAGTATTTT
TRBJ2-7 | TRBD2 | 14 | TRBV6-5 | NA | CASSYSGGSYEQYF | TGTGCCAGCAGTTACTCGGGGGGGTCCTACGAGCAGTACTTC
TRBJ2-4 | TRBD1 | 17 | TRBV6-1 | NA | CASSENETGGSEGIQYF | TGTGCCAGCAGTGAAAATGAGACAGGGGGTTCGGAAGGCATTCAGTACTTC
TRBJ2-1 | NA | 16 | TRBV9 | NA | CASSDADRILRNEQFF | TGTGCCAGCAGCGATGCGGACAGAATTCTACGCAATGAGCAGTTCTTC
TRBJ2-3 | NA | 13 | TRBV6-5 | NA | CASSYQGTDTQYF | TGTGCCAGCAGTTATCAGGGCACAGATACGCAGTATTTT
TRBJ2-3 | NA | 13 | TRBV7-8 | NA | CASGGSSTDTQYF | TGTGCCAGCGGGGGTTCTAGCACAGATACGCAGTATTTT
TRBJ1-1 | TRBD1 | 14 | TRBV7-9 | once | CASNPDRRDTEAFF | TGTGCCAGCAACCCGGACAGGAGAGACACTGAAGCTTTCTTT
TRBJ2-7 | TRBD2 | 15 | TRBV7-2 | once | CASSHGTSFSYEQYF | TGTGCCAGCAGCCACGGGACTAGCTTCTCCTACGAGCAGTACTTC
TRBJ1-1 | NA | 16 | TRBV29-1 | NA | CSVEGIKAEMNTEAFF | TGCAGCGTTGAAGGCATTAAGGCGGAAATGAACACTGAAGCTTTCTTT